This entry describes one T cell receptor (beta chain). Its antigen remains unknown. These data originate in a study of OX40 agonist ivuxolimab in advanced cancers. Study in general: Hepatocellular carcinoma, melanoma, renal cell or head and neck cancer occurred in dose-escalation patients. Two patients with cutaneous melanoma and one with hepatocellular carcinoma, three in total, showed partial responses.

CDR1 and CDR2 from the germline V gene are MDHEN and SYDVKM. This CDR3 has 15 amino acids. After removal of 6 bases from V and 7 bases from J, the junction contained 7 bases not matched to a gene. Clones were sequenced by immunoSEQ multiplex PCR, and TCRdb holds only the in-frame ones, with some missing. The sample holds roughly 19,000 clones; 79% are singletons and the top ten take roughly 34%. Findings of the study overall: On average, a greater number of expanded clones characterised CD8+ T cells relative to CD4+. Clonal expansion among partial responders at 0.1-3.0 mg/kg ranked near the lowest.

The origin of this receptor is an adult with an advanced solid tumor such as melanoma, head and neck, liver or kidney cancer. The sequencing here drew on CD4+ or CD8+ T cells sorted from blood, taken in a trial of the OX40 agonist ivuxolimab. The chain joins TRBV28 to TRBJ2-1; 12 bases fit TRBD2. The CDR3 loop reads CASSPRTSGVNEQFF. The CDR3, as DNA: TGTGCCAGCAGCCCTAGGACTAGCGGGGTTAATGAGCAGTTCTTC. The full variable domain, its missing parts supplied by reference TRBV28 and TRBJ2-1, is DVKVTQSSRYLVKRTGEKVFLECVQDMDHENMFWYRQDPGLGLRLIYFSYDVKMKEKGDIPEGYSVSREKKERFSLILESASTNQTSMYLCASSPRTSGVNEQFFGPGTRLTVL.